This T cell receptor beta chain was recorded in a study of T cell clonotyping in hematopoietic cell transplantation. Profiling relied on immunoSEQ multiplex PCR, and the TCRdb table lists in-frame clones only, not all of them. The sample lists tens of thousands of clones; about 95% were seen once. The clonotype comes from a woman in her forties or fifties in good health. Some clones in this sample may be carry-over from other donors' samples. Sample: peripheral blood mononuclear cells.

This CDR3 reads CASSLPAGATDTQYF. The DNA of the CDR3 is TGTGCCAGCAGCTTACCGGCGGGGGCTACAGATACGCAGTATTTT. V gene TRBV7-8 combines with J gene TRBJ2-3, with D possibly matching TRBD2 (7 bases). The germline V and J ends were trimmed by 2 bases and 3 bases, with 12 bases remaining between them. The CDR3 covers 15 residues. Germline V CDR1 and CDR2: SGHVS, FQNEAQ.